Below, 21 T cell receptor beta chains from the same sample are listed, as sequenced in a study of molecular identifiers for immune sequencing clone quantification. TCRdb itself ran the PCR reads through MiXCR, one entry per CDR3 protein. The sample includes over 600,000 distinct CDR3 sequences, around 20% of them seen just once. The sample taken for sequencing was naive CD8+ T cells from blood, with Jurkat cell RNA spiked in. Subset defined: FACS-sorted CD8+CD4-CCR7+CD45RA+ naive T cells. The source is a human donor in good health. Some libraries in this study had Jurkat cell RNA spiked in.

The sample holds many counts of this clonotype. The rearrangement links TRBV7-2 to TRBJ2-7; weak D call: TRBD2 (6 bases). With 5 bases removed from V and 5 bases from J, the gap between germline ends came to 22 bases. Germline V gene sequence: CDR1 SGHTA, CDR2 FQGNSA. The CDR3 loop spans 16 amino acids. CDR3 sequence: CASSPGLNRANHEQYF. CDR3 in DNA: TGTGCCAGCAGCCCAGGACTAAACAGAGCGAATCACGAGCAGTACTTC. Full variable domain (rest looked up from reference TRBV7-2 and TRBJ2-7): GAGVSQSPSNKVTEKGKDVELRCDPISGHTALYWYRQSLGQGLEFLIYFQGNSAPDKSGLPSDRFSAERTGGSVSTLTIQRTQQEDSAVYLCASSPGLNRANHEQYFGPGTRLTVT.

This clonotype appeared many times. The gene calls are TRBV29-1 and TRBJ2-3; D is undetermined. From germline, CDR1 is SQVTM and CDR2 ANQGSEA. CDR3 length: 11 amino acids. The V and J ends lost 4 bases and 1 base respectively, with 3 bases between them. The CDR3 protein is CSVVGTDTQYF. Here the CDR3 DNA reads TGCAGCGTTGTGGGCACAGATACGCAGTATTTT.

This chain links TRBV5-8 with TRBJ1-4; maybe TRBD1 (6 bases). The germline CDR1 and CDR2 sequences are SGHTS and YDEGEE. V was shortened by 6 bases and J by 6 bases, with 15 bases between the two germline ends. The CDR3 loop spans 14 amino acids. The CDR3 DNA is TGTGCCAGCACTCCGACAGGACTTGATGAAAAACTGTTTTTT. This sequence encodes CASTPTGLDEKLFF.

This clonotype was counted many times. V and J are TRBV4-3 and TRBJ2-1; 13 bases match TRBD2. Losses at the gene ends were 0 bases for V and 12 bases for J; bases not matched to a gene: 8. This CDR3 spans 16 amino acids. Germline V gives CDR1 LGHNA, CDR2 YSLEER. This CDR3 reads CASSQDKGLAGLGQFF. In DNA, the CDR3 is TGCGCCAGCAGCCAAGATAAGGGACTAGCGGGACTTGGGCAGTTCTTC.

Ten or more counts support this clonotype. This CDR3 is CASSLTAFGTGFNQPQHF. CDR3 nucleotides: TGTGCCAGCAGCCTAACTGCCTTCGGGACAGGGTTCAATCAGCCCCAGCATTTT. V usage is TRBV2 and J usage is TRBJ1-5, with 9 bases lining up with TRBD1. The ends lost 6 bases at V and 3 bases at J; junction bases unmatched: 15. This CDR3 contains 18 residues. The germline V gene has CDR1 SNHLY and CDR2 FYNNEI.

This clonotype was seen repeatedly, ten times or more. The rearrangement uses TRBV6-2 or TRBV6-3 and TRBJ2-5; 9 bases align to TRBD2. V shed 6 bases and J 3 bases; nucleotides not matched to a gene: 11. CDR3 length: 16 amino acids. Germline CDR1 and CDR2: MNHEY and SVGEGT. The CDR3 coding sequence is TGTGCCAGCAGAATAACGACTAGCGGAAGAGAAGAGACCCAGTACTTC. As protein: CASRITTSGREETQYF.

This clonotype was counted a few times. J is TRBJ2-1 and V is TRBV7-9; TRBD2 is a possible D gene (6 bases). CDR1 and CDR2 (germline): SEHNR, FQNEAQ (reference sequence). The V and J ends lost 1 base and 5 bases respectively, with 12 bases between them. This CDR3 has 15 residues. CDR3 sequence: CASSLVAATHNEQFF. DNA of the CDR3: TGTGCCAGCAGCTTAGTAGCGGCAACTCACAATGAGCAGTTCTTC.

With respect to this clonotype: Being one base from a much bigger clone, this may be a read error. The chain combines TRBV28 with TRBJ1-5; a possible D gene is TRBD1 (5 bases). CDR3 size: 15 residues. Germline V gene sequence: CDR1 MDHEN, CDR2 SYDVKM. V was pared by 4 bases and J by 5 bases, with 15 bases between. Here the CDR3 reads CASSWGRGEDQPQHF. In DNA form, the CDR3 reads TGTGCCAGCAGTTGGGGACGGGGGGAGGATCAGCCCCAGCATTTT.

This clonotype was seen ten or more times. The chain recombines TRBV24-1 with TRBJ2-3; tentatively, D is TRBD1 (5 bases). The CDR3 has 13 amino acids. The germline CDR1 and CDR2 sequences are KGHDR and SFDVKD. V was trimmed by 5 bases and J by 2 bases, leaving 7 bases between them. The CDR3 sequence: CATSVGATDTQYF. Here the CDR3 DNA reads TGTGCCACCAGTGTAGGGGCCACAGATACGCAGTATTTT.

This clonotype was detected ten times or more. The chain uses TRBV7-9 and TRBJ1-1, with D hard to call. V gave up 1 base and J gave up 10 bases, with 1 base separating them. The CDR3 covers 9 residues. Germline CDR1 reads SEHNR; CDR2 reads FQNEAQ (reference sequence). This CDR3 reads CASSLGAFF. The DNA of the CDR3 is TGTGCCAGCAGCTTAGGAGCTTTCTTT.

This clonotype was found a few times. V and J are TRBV20-1 and TRBJ2-1; no reliable D call. This CDR3 spans 15 amino acids. V was cut by 0 bases and J by 7 bases, with 16 bases left in between. Germline V CDR1 and CDR2: DFQATT, SNEGSKA (reference sequence). The CDR3 sequence: CSARDRFWAGNEQFF. The CDR3 DNA is TGCAGTGCTAGAGATCGTTTCTGGGCCGGGAATGAGCAGTTCTTC.

This clonotype was counted between two and nine times. This chain connects TRBV4-1 to TRBJ2-7, with D possibly being TRBD1 or TRBD2 (5 bases each). Germline CDR1 reads MGHRA; CDR2 reads YSYEKL. CDR3 length: 16 amino acids. V was trimmed by 1 base and J by 0 bases, leaving 13 bases between them. CDR3 sequence reads: CASSQGTGTNSYEQYF. CDR3 sequence (DNA): TGCGCCAGCAGCCAAGGAACCGGGACGAACTCCTACGAGCAGTACTTC.

This clonotype appeared a few times. The chain links TRBV7-9 to TRBJ2-7; 12 bases align to TRBD2. This CDR3 region has 16 residues. The V gene end was trimmed by 5 bases and the J gene end by 1 base; junction bases not matched to a gene: 6. Germline CDR1 reads SEHNR; CDR2 reads FQNEAQ (reference sequence). CDR3 nucleotides: TGTGCCAGCAGCATAGGACTAGCGGGGCAATCCTACGAGCAGTACTTC. Protein product: CASSIGLAGQSYEQYF. Using reference TRBV7-9 and TRBJ2-7 for the parts outside the CDR3, the full variable domain is DTGVSQNPRHKITKRGQNVTFRCDPISEHNRLYWYRQTLGQGPEFLTYFQNEAQLEKSRLLSDRFSAERPKGSFSTLEIQRTEQGDSAMYLCASSIGLAGQSYEQYFGPGTRLTVT.

This clonotype appeared many times. The genes are TRBV7-9 and TRBJ2-7, with 8 bases identical to TRBD1. V lost 5 bases and J lost 2; bases outside the gene matches: 8. CDR1 and CDR2 from the germline V gene are SEHNR and FQNEAQ (reference sequence). The CDR3 runs to 15 residues. CDR3 sequence: CASSPRTGLPYEQYF. The CDR3 DNA is TGTGCCAGCAGCCCAAGGACAGGGCTTCCCTACGAGCAGTACTTC.

A single count supports this clonotype. A read error is possible here, since a much larger clone lies one base away. The gene calls are TRBV7-9 and TRBJ1-4; D perhaps matches TRBD1 (5 bases). This CDR3 region has 14 residues. Germline V gene lookup returns CDR1 SEHNR and CDR2 FQNEAQ (reference sequence). The V and J ends lost 5 bases and 4 bases respectively, with 11 bases between them. CDR3 coding DNA: TGTGCCAGCAGCCCGCAGGGAAATAATGAAAAACTGTTTTTT. This gives the protein CASSPQGNNEKLFF.

In this sample, this clonotype turned up many times. The V and J genes are TRBV7-6 and TRBJ2-5, with 9 bases identical to TRBD1. The J segment lost 6 bases and the V segment lost 6 bases, leaving 14 bases of the junction unmatched. This CDR3 region has 16 residues. Germline CDR1 is SGHVS and CDR2 is FNYEAQ. DNA of the CDR3: TGTGCCAGCAGTAGAACGCCGGGACAGGGACTACAGACCCAGTACTTC. Protein product: CASSRTPGQGLQTQYF.

The table lists this clonotype with many counts. The V gene is TRBV4-1, the J gene TRBJ1-4; the D is unclear. The ends were cut back, 2 bases at V and 12 bases at J, with 13 bases in the middle. The CDR3 spans 13 residues. CDR1 is MGHRA, CDR2 YSYEKL, per germline. The CDR3, as DNA: TGCGCCAGCAGCCAACGCCCCCTTGGGGAACTGTTTTTT. Translation: CASSQRPLGELFF.

This clonotype was detected ten times or more. The chain uses TRBV7-9 and TRBJ1-5; D is uncertain. Trimming shortened V by 5 bases and J by 0 bases, and 2 bases separated the two germline ends. The CDR3 is 12 amino acids. Germline values: CDR1 SEHNR, CDR2 FQNEAQ (reference sequence). CDR3 amino acids: CASSRSNQPQHF. CDR3 coding DNA: TGTGCCAGCAGCCGTAGCAATCAGCCCCAGCATTTT.

This clonotype was picked up many times. J is TRBJ2-1 and V is TRBV12-3 or TRBV12-4; 10 nucleotides align to TRBD1. The CDR3 contains 15 residues. Trimming removed 6 bases from V and 8 bases from J; junction bases left unmatched: 10. The CDR3 bases are TGTGCCAGCAGCTCCGGGACAGGGGTAGGAGATGAGCAGTTCTTC. Amino acid sequence: CASSSGTGVGDEQFF.

This clonotype was counted only a few times. The V and J genes are TRBV9 and TRBJ1-1; no clear D. The germline V and J ends were trimmed by 4 bases and 3 bases, with 13 bases remaining between them. The CDR3 length is 14 residues. CDR1 and CDR2 (germline): SGDLS, YYNGEE. CDR3 coding DNA: TGTGCCAGCAGCCCCAACACTGGCGACACTGAAGCTTTCTTT. The encoded protein is CASSPNTGDTEAFF.

This clonotype showed up many times. This chain uses TRBV9 with TRBJ2-7; 7 bases agree with TRBD2. This CDR3 has 15 amino acids. Looked up from germline, CDR1 is SGDLS and CDR2 is YYNGEE. V gave up 3 bases and J gave up 5 bases; unmatched junction bases: 11. CDR3 in amino acids: CASSETGTAGDEQYF. CDR3 sequence (DNA): TGTGCCAGCAGCGAGACCGGGACCGCGGGGGACGAGCAGTACTTC.